This TCR beta chain was retrieved from a study of T cells in Graves' hyperthyroidism and ophthalmopathy. This clonotype showed up many times. Its target is not known. Amplified TCR beta CDR3 regions derived from RNA transcripts. Primed by the HTBI set, a first-round RT-PCR was run on the TCR CDR3. MiXCR was run by TCRdb on the multiplex PCR reads, yielding one entry per CDR3 protein. This table holds around 690,000 distinct CDR3 sequences, about a fifth found once. Study-wide findings and caveats: From stable hyperthyroidism, ophthalmopathy was separated by a 13 V-J model. Prediction of ophthalmopathy progression came a median around 7.1 months pre-onset. Most expanded thyroid clonotypes above 0.001 also appeared in blood.

Inclusion characteristics of ophthalmopathy patients comprised a Clinical Activity Score of at least 3, a NOSPECS grade of at least 4, and duration under 3 months. J gave up 2 bases and V 9 bases, and 13 bases lay outside the gene matches. The CDR3 sequence is 17 residues long. Germline-derived CDR1 and CDR2 are MDHEN and SYDVKM. The clonotype comes from a man aged 30 to 39 with Graves' ophthalmopathy. The source material was blood. V is TRBV28 and J is TRBJ1-1, with TRBD1 matching 12 bases. The CDR3 spells CASPSAGQGAINTEAFF. Here the CDR3 DNA reads TGTGCCAGTCCTTCTGCGGGACAGGGGGCCATAAACACTGAAGCTTTCTTT. Full variable domain (missing parts from reference TRBV28 and TRBJ1-1): DVKVTQSSRYLVKRTGEKVFLECVQDMDHENMFWYRQDPGLGLRLIYFSYDVKMKEKGDIPEGYSVSREKKERFSLILESASTNQTSMYLCASPSAGQGAINTEAFFGQGTRLTVV.